The clone carrying this T cell receptor beta chain came up many times. What it binds is unknown. This record comes from a study of regulatory T cells in long-lasting Graves disease. Notes on the study in general: It was in persistent disease that TRBV28, TRBJ1-2 and TRBJ2-5 were favored.

Trimming took off 1 base at V and 6 bases at J, with 10 bases between the two ends. The CDR3 loop spans 14 amino acids. The germline V gene encodes CDR1 LGHDT and CDR2 YNNKEL (reference sequence). The authors built TCR beta libraries using iRepertoire HTBI primers and Arm-PCR of CDR3 regions. TCRdb called the multiplex PCR reads again in MiXCR, with one record for every CDR3 protein. The table lists hundreds of thousands of distinct CDR3 sequences, roughly a sixth of them singletons, with roughly 25% in the top ten. Time point denoted: newly diagnosed GD, antithyroid drugs for less than 3 months. PBMCs were the source of the RNA used for TCR sequencing. The same sample was also studied in work on T cells in Graves' hyperthyroidism and ophthalmopathy. As that report states: Most expanded thyroid clonotypes above 0.001 also appeared in blood.

This TCR came from a woman aged 35 to 59 with Graves disease. The gene calls are TRBV3-1 and TRBJ1-5; TRBD1 is a possible D gene (5 bases). The source was peripheral blood mononuclear cells (PBMCs), collected at new diagnosis, from a patient treated with antithyroid drugs. The CDR3 reads CASSQGGGTQPQHF. The CDR3, as DNA: TGTGCCAGCAGCCAAGGTGGGGGAACTCAGCCCCAGCATTTT.